What follows describes a single T cell receptor beta chain. The assay was immunoSEQ multiplex PCR, and TCRdb's table has in-frame clones only and misses some. The table records some 340,000 clones, 90% of them present only once. Germline lookup yields CDR1 SNHLY and CDR2 FYNNEI. The CDR3 extends over 15 amino acids. V was cut by 9 bases and J by 7 bases, with 24 bases left in between. These data are taken from a study of blood T cell repertoires in COVID-19. Clinical histories supplied by participants themselves formed the basis of cohort assignment. Each exposed participant met a COVID-19 case in the 2 weeks preceding study entry.

Sequencing used PBMCs or T cells enriched from blood (not recorded which). The chain recombines TRBV2 with TRBJ1-2; weak D call: TRBD1 (5 bases). The clonotype comes from a woman in her twenties or thirties who had been exposed to COVID-19. CDR3 loop: CARYYDSGSQGGYTF. The DNA of the CDR3 is TGTGCCAGATATTATGATTCAGGATCTCAGGGTGGCTACACCTTC. The whole variable domain, remainder taken from reference TRBV2 and TRBJ1-2, is EPEVTQTPSHQVTQMGQEVILRCVPISNHLYFYWYRQILGQKVEFLVSFYNNEISEKSEIFDDQFSVERPDGSNFTLKIRSTKLEDSAMYFCARYYDSGSQGGYTFGSGTRLTVV.